This passage covers 7 T cell receptor beta chains from one sample sequenced in a study of blood T cell repertoires in COVID-19. Measured with immunoSEQ multiplex PCR; TCRdb has only the in-frame clones, and not every one. The data hold 180,000 or so clones, with roughly 88% observed a single time. The sample taken for sequencing was peripheral blood. These receptors all stem from an elderly woman with acute or convalescent COVID-19.

The chain's CDR3 is CASRTFSDNSPLHF. The CDR3 nucleotides are TGTGCCAGTCGGACCTTTAGCGATAATTCACCCCTCCACTTT. The chain links TRBV19 to TRBJ1-6, with D hard to call. The CDR3 has 14 residues. The germline V gene has CDR1 LNHDA and CDR2 SQIVND (reference sequence). V gave up 8 bases and J gave up 5 bases, with 13 bases separating them.

This chain connects TRBV7-2 to TRBJ1-3; TRBD1 is a possible D gene (6 bases). This CDR3 has 15 amino acids. The germline gives CDR1 SGHTA, CDR2 FQGNSA. Trimming took 1 base from V and 4 from J, leaving 11 bases between them. The CDR3 DNA reads as TGTGCCAGCAGCTTAGTAGCAGGGGCCGGAAACACCATATATTTT. Protein product: CASSLVAGAGNTIYF.

The chain carries TRBV30 and TRBJ2-3; TRBD2 matches 11 bases. The CDR3 contains 16 residues. Trimming cost V 1 base and J 3 bases; bases outside gene matches: 6. The germline gives CDR1 GTSNPN, CDR2 SVGIG (reference sequence). CDR3 DNA: TGTGCCTGGAGTGCCACTAGCGGGAGCTTTACAGATACGCAGTATTTT. This encodes CAWSATSGSFTDTQYF. Using reference TRBV30 and TRBJ2-3 for the parts outside the CDR3, the full variable domain is SQTIHQWPATLVQPVGSPLSLECTVEGTSNPNLYWYRQAAGRGLQLLFYSVGIGQISSEVPQNLSASRPQDRQFILSSKKLLLSDSGFYLCAWSATSGSFTDTQYFGPGTRLTVL.

This chain links TRBV6-5 with TRBJ1-4; no clear D gene. The CDR3 loop spans 14 amino acids. V lost 8 bases to trimming and J lost 2 bases, with 12 bases between them. From germline, CDR1 is MNHEY and CDR2 SVGAGI. The CDR3 protein is CASADRSTNEKLFF. The CDR3 nucleotides are TGTGCCAGCGCTGACCGTAGCACTAATGAAAAACTGTTTTTT.

The CDR3 region is CASSLGEFPQYF. The CDR3 DNA reads as TGTGCCAGCAGCCTGGGCGAGTTCCCCCAGTACTTC. This chain links TRBV9 with TRBJ2-7; no definite D call. Per the germline V gene, CDR1 is SGDLS and CDR2 is YYNGEE. CDR3 length: 12 residues. Trimming took 4 bases from V and 10 from J, leaving 15 bases between them.

The gene calls are TRBV6-4 and TRBJ2-1, with TRBD2 matching 7 bases. The CDR3 has 15 residues. CDR1 and CDR2 from the germline V gene are MRHNA and SNTAGT. With V trimmed by 3 bases and J by 3 bases, 5 bases remained unmatched. Written as DNA, the CDR3 is TGTGCCAGCAGTGAGGTGGGGGGGAGCTACAATGAGCAGTTCTTC. This translates into CASSEVGGSYNEQFF.

This clone showed up just a few times. The chain employs TRBV10-3 and TRBJ1-1, with D possibly being TRBD1 (6 bases). CDR1 is ENHRY, CDR2 SYGVKD, per germline. Trimming stripped 10 bases from V and 5 bases from J, with 23 bases between. The CDR3 runs 15 residues. CDR3 sequence reads: CATQRSGGRLTEAFF. DNA of the CDR3: TGTGCCACCCAAAGGTCCGGGGGGCGCCTTACTGAAGCTTTCTTT.